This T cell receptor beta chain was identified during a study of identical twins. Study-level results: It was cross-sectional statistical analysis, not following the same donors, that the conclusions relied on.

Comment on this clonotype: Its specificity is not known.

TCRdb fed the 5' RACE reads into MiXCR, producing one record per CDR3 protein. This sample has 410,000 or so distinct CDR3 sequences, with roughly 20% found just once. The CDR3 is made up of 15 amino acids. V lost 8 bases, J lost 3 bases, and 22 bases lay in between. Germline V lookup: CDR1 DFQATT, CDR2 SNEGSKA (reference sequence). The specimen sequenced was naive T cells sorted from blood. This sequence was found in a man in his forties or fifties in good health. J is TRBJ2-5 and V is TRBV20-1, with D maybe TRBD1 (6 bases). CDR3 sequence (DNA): TGCAGTCCCCGGACCTCCAAGGGGGTTAAAGAGACCCAGTACTTC. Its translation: CSPRTSKGVKETQYF.